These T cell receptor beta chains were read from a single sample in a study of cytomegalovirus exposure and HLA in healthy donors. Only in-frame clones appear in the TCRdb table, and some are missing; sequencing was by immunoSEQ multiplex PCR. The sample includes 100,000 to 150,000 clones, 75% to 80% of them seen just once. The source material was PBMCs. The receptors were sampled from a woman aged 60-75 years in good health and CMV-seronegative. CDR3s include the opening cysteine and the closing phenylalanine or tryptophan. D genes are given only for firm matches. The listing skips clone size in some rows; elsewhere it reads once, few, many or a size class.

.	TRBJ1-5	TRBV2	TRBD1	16	TGTGCCTCGTCGGGACAGGGACTTAGTAGCAATCAGCCCCAGCATTTT	CASSGQGLSSNQPQHF
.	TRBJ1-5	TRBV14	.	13	TGTGCCAGCAGCCAAGCGACAGGCCAGCCCCAGCATTTT	CASSQATGQPQHF
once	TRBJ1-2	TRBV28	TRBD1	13	TGTGCCAGCAGCCGCAGGGGGAACTATGGCTACACCTTC	CASSRRGNYGYTF
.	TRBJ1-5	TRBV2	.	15	TGTGCCAGCAGTGAAGCGCCCGGGAGCAATCAGCCCCAGCATTTT	CASSEAPGSNQPQHF
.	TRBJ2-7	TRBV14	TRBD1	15	TGTGCCAGCAGCTTGGGACAGGGGCGATCCTACGAGCAGTACTTC	CASSLGQGRSYEQYF
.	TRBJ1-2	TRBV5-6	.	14	TGTGCCAGCAGCTTTAAATCACAGGGCTATGGCTACACCTTC	CASSFKSQGYGYTF
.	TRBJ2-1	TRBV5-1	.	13	TGCGCCAGCAGCTTGGTTACACCGGGTGAGCAGTTCTTC	CASSLVTPGEQFF
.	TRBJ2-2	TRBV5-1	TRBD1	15	TGCGCCAGCAGCGGAGACAGGGGACACACCGGGGAGCTGTTTTTT	CASSGDRGHTGELFF
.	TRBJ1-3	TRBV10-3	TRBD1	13	TGTGCCACGCAGGGGGCGAAAGGAAACACCATATATTTT	CATQGAKGNTIYF
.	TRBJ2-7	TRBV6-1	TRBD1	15	TGTGCCAGTGGGGGCCCCGACAGGGTAAGGGACGAGCAGTACTTC	CASGGPDRVRDEQYF
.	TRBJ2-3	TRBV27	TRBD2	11	TGTGCCAGCAGTCTCGGGACTAGCGCGTATTTT	CASSLGTSAYF
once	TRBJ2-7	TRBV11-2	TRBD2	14	TGTGCCAGCAGCCTGCGGGAGGGCCTAGGCGAGCAGTACTTC	CASSLREGLGEQYF
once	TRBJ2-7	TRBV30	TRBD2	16	TGTGCCTGGCGGCCCTTAGGACTAGCGGCTTCCTACGAGCAGTACTTC	CAWRPLGLAASYEQYF
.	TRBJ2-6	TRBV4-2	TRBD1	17	TGTGCCAGCAGCCAAGAACAGGGGGCGAGTGGGGCCAACGTCCTGACTTTC	CASSQEQGASGANVLTF
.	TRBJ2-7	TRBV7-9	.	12	TGTGCCAGCAGCAGGGGCCCCTACGAGCAGTACTTC	CASSRGPYEQYF
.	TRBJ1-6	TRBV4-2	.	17	TGTGCCAGCAGCCAAGTTGGGGAGAGCTCCTATAATTCACCCCTCCACTTT	CASSQVGESSYNSPLHF
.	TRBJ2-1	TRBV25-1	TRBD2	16	TGTGCCAGCAGCCATTCACTAGCGGGAGTTGGCAATGAGCAGTTCTTC	CASSHSLAGVGNEQFF
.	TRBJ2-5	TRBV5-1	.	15	TGCGCCAGCAGCTTGTCTGGAGCGACCCAAGAGACCCAGTACTTC	CASSLSGATQETQYF
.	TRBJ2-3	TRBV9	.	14	TGTGCCAGCAGCGTTACAGGGAGGGCAGATACGCAGTATTTT	CASSVTGRADTQYF
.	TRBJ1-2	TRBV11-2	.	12	TGTGCCAGCAGCTTCTCTTACTATGGCTACACCTTC	CASSFSYYGYTF
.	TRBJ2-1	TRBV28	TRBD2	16	TGTGCCAGCAGTTTGATTGGAGCGGGAGCTAATGGTGAGCAGTTCTTC	CASSLIGAGANGEQFF
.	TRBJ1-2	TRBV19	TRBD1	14	TGTGCCAGTGTACAGGGGGCGTACTCCGGTGGCTACACCTTC	CASVQGAYSGGYTF
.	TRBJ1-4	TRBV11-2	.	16	TGTGCCAGCAGCTTAGGACAAGCTGCAACTAATGAAAAACTGTTTTTT	CASSLGQAATNEKLFF
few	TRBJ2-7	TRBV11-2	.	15	TGTGCCAGCAGGGACCTGACTAGTTTGGGGCGGGAGCAGTACTTC	CASRDLTSLGREQYF
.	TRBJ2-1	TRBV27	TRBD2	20	TGTGCCAGCAGCCTTCGAAGTGTGGTAGCGGGAACGAGGGAGAACAATGAGCAGTTCTTC	CASSLRSVVAGTRENNEQFF